A selection of T cell receptor beta chains follows, all from one sample in a study of cytomegalovirus exposure and HLA in healthy donors. The protocol was immunoSEQ multiplex PCR, while the TCRdb copy is restricted to in-frame clones and leaves out a portion. The sample records 77,000 or so clones, roughly 79% being singletons. The sequenced sample was PBMCs. These receptors were obtained from a man aged 35 to 55 in good health and CMV-seronegative. CDR3s include the opening cysteine and the closing phenylalanine or tryptophan. The D gene is left open where the match is weak. Only part of the rows carry a size: once, few, many, or a class if the clone is expanded.

CDR3 protein: CASSSQREITGELFF
CDR3 DNA: TGCGCCAGCAGCTCTCAGCGGGAGATCACCGGGGAGCTGTTTTTT
V gene: TRBV5-1
J gene: TRBJ2-2
D gene: TRBD2
clone size: NA
CDR3 length: 15

CDR3 protein: CASSWGQGGNTIYF
CDR3 DNA: TGTGCCAGCAGCTGGGGACAGGGGGGAAACACCATATATTTT
V gene: TRBV5-8
J gene: TRBJ1-3
D gene: TRBD1
clone size: NA
CDR3 length: 14

CDR3 protein: CASSLRQGSPYEQYF
CDR3 DNA: TGTGCTAGCAGCCTCCGACAGGGGTCCCCCTACGAGCAGTACTTC
V gene: TRBV7-7
J gene: TRBJ2-7
D gene: TRBD1
clone size: NA
CDR3 length: 15

CDR3 protein: CASSDWLAGEQFF
CDR3 DNA: TGTGCCAGCAGTGACTGGTTAGCGGGTGAGCAGTTCTTC
V gene: TRBV6-4
J gene: TRBJ2-1
D gene: TRBD2
clone size: NA
CDR3 length: 13

CDR3 protein: CASSPDSNQPQHF
CDR3 DNA: TGTGCCAGCAGCCCAGATAGCAATCAGCCCCAGCATTTT
V gene: TRBV6-1
J gene: TRBJ1-5
D gene: NA
clone size: NA
CDR3 length: 13

CDR3 protein: CASSSGDSGANVLTF
CDR3 DNA: TGTGCCAGCAGTTCAGGGGACTCTGGGGCCAACGTCCTGACTTTC
V gene: TRBV7-3
J gene: TRBJ2-6
D gene: NA
clone size: NA
CDR3 length: 15

CDR3 protein: CASSQEALGLAGEGEQFF
CDR3 DNA: TGCGCCAGCAGCCAAGAAGCCCTCGGACTAGCGGGAGAGGGTGAGCAGTTCTTC
V gene: TRBV4-1
J gene: TRBJ2-1
D gene: TRBD2
clone size: NA
CDR3 length: 18

CDR3 protein: CASSRPTSGKAGANGLTF
CDR3 DNA: TGTGCCAGCTCACGACCGACTAGCGGGAAAGCTGGGGCCAACGGCCTGACTTTC
V gene: TRBV18
J gene: TRBJ2-6
D gene: TRBD2
clone size: NA
CDR3 length: 18

CDR3 protein: CASKVTGDGADTQYF
CDR3 DNA: TGCGCCAGCAAGGTGACAGGGGACGGAGCAGATACGCAGTATTTT
V gene: TRBV5-1
J gene: TRBJ2-3
D gene: TRBD1
clone size: few
CDR3 length: 15

CDR3 protein: CASSIRGQQTYEQYF
CDR3 DNA: TGTGCCAGCAGCATCAGGGGACAGCAAACCTACGAGCAGTACTTC
V gene: TRBV2
J gene: TRBJ2-7
D gene: TRBD1
clone size: NA
CDR3 length: 15

CDR3 protein: CASPVGGQETQYF
CDR3 DNA: TGTGCCAGTCCTGTAGGCGGCCAAGAGACCCAGTACTTC
V gene: TRBV19
J gene: TRBJ2-5
D gene: NA
clone size: NA
CDR3 length: 13

CDR3 protein: CASSLSRTSGSQYF
CDR3 DNA: TGTGCCAGCAGCTTAAGCCGGACTAGCGGGAGCCAGTACTTC
V gene: TRBV7-3
J gene: TRBJ2-7
D gene: TRBD2
clone size: NA
CDR3 length: 14